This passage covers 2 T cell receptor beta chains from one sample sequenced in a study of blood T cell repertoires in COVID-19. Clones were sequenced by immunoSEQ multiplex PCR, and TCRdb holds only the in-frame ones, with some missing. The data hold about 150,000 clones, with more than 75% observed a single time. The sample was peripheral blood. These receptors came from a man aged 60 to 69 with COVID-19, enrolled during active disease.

The CDR3 protein is CSVASGASTDTQYF. The CDR3 coding sequence is TGCAGCGTCGCGAGCGGGGCTAGCACAGATACGCAGTATTTT. V usage is TRBV29-1 and J usage is TRBJ2-3; 7 bases are shared with TRBD2. The length of the CDR3 is 14 residues. Unmatched junction bases numbered 6, after V lost 6 bases and J lost 0 bases. CDR1 is SQVTM, CDR2 ANQGSEA, per germline.

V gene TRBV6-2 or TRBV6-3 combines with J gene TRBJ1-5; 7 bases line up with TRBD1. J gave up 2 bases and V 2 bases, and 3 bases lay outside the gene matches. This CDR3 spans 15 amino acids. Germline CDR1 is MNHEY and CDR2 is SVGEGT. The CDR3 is CASSYTGQRNQPQHF. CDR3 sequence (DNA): TGTGCCAGCAGTTACACGGGACAGCGCAATCAGCCCCAGCATTTT.